This T cell receptor beta chain was sequenced during a study of T cell changes during pregnancy in multiple sclerosis. Method: immunoSEQ multiplex PCR; TCRdb's copy keeps in-frame clones and lacks some. The sample comprises 64,000 or so clones, around 96% of which are singletons, and around 2.5% rests with the top ten. Deletions cut 9 bases from V and 1 base from J, with 9 bases between. This CDR3 region has 13 residues. The germline V gene has CDR1 SEHNR and CDR2 FQNEAQ (reference sequence). This TCR was recovered from a female donor with multiple sclerosis, enrolled in a pregnancy study. The chain recombines TRBV7-9 with TRBJ2-2; no clear D gene. Sequenced material: CD8+ T cells from peripheral blood mononuclear cells, taken after pregnancy. This CDR3 reads CARVSRNTGELFF. The CDR3 DNA reads as TGTGCCAGGGTGAGTCGGAACACCGGGGAGCTGTTTTTT.